This record concerns one TCR beta chain sequence. As yet, its antigen is unknown. TCRdb's copy holds only in-frame clones and misses some; the assay was immunoSEQ multiplex PCR. This sample has fewer than 200,000 clones, with approximately 83% found just once. The data are from a study of cytomegalovirus exposure and HLA in healthy donors. Study observations and caveats: There were some public TCRs occurring in many donors, but most TCR sequences were rare.

The material sequenced was PBMCs. The origin of this receptor is a woman under 30 in good health and CMV-seropositive.

CDR3 residues: CASSKGIAGTNFNQPQHF. The CDR3 DNA sequence: TGTGCCAGCAGCAAAGGAATAGCGGGTACAAACTTCAATCAGCCCCAGCATTTT. This chain links TRBV5-6 with TRBJ1-5; D not certain. This CDR3 contains 18 residues. Germline V gene data show CDR1 as SGHDT and CDR2 as YYEEEE. The germline V and J ends were trimmed by 4 bases and 3 bases, with 23 bases remaining between them. Full variable domain (rest looked up from reference TRBV5-6 and TRBJ1-5): DAGVTQSPTHLIKTRGQQVTLRCSPKSGHDTVSWYQQALGQGPQFIFQYYEEEERQRGNFPDRFSGHQFPNYSSELNVNALLLGDSALYLCASSKGIAGTNFNQPQHFGDGTRLSIL.